Here is one TCR beta chain with its context. Original analysis: Amplification from reference gene primers served as the basis for estimated nucleated cell counts. Generated by immunoSEQ multiplex PCR, the TCRdb table keeps only in-frame clones and is missing some. The V and J calls and the clone size are those of that table, but D and trimming were determined from the DNA. Among about 270,000 clones listed, 75% to 90% were seen once. The source of the sample is a study of blood T cell repertoires in COVID-19. Study background: PBMCs, B-cell-depleted T cells, or T cells were the source of the cDNA or gDNA that made up the material.

V trimming: 4 bases; J trimming: 5 bases; junction bases outside the gene matches: 4. The CDR3 has 15 amino acids. Germline loops: CDR1 SGHTA, CDR2 FQGNSA. The sequence was collected from a woman aged 70 to 79 with COVID-19, enrolled during active disease. V is TRBV7-2 and J is TRBJ2-7, with 14 bases fitting TRBD2. Sample: peripheral blood. CDR3 bases: TGTGCCAGCAGCTCGAGACTAGCGGGGGGGAACGAGCAGTACTTC. As protein: CASSSRLAGGNEQYF.